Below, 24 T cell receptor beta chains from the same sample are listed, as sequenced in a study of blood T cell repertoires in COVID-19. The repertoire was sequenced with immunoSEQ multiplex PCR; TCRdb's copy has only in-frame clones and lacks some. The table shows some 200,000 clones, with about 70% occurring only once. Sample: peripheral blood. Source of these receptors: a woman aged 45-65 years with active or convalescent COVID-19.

The CDR3 sequence: CAWSGLAGVTDTQYF. The CDR3 coding sequence is TGTGCCTGGAGTGGACTAGCGGGGGTAACAGATACGCAGTATTTT. The chain carries TRBV30 and TRBJ2-3; TRBD2 aligns across 12 bases. This CDR3 is built from 15 residues. The trim removed 1 base at V and 3 bases at J, leaving 2 bases unmatched. CDR1 is GTSNPN and CDR2 is SVGIG in the germline V gene (reference sequence).

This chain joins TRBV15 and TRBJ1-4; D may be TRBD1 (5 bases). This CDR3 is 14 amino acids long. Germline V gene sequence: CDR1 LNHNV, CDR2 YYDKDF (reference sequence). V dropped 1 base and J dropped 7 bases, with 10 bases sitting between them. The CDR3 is CATSRGGAREKLFF. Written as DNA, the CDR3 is TGTGCCACCAGCAGAGGTGGGGCTCGTGAAAAACTGTTTTTT.

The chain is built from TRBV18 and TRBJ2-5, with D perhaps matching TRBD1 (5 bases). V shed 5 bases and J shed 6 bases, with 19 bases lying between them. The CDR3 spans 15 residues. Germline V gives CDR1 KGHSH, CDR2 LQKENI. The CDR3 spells CASSIQADEMKTQYF. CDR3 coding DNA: TGTGCCAGCTCAATACAGGCCGACGAGATGAAGACCCAGTACTTC.

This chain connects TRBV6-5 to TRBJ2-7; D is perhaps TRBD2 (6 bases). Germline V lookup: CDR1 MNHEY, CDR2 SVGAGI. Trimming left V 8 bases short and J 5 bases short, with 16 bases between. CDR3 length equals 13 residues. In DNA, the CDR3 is TGTGCCAGCTCGGTGGCTAGCGTGGACGAGCAGTACTTC. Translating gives CASSVASVDEQYF.

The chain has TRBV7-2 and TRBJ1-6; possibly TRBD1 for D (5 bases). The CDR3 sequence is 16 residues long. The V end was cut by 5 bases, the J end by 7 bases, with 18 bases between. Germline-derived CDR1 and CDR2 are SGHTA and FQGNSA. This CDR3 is CASSPAGGMSNSPLHF. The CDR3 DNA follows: TGTGCCAGCAGCCCCGCCGGGGGTATGTCCAATTCACCCCTCCACTTT.

The CDR3 loop reads CASSQQEITGRNEQFF. CDR3 nucleotides: TGTGCCAGCAGCCAACAAGAGATAACCGGGAGGAATGAGCAGTTCTTC. The rearrangement uses TRBV14 and TRBJ2-1; 7 nucleotides match TRBD2. With 2 bases clipped from V and 7 bases from J, the junction kept 11 bases outside the gene matches. Germline CDR1 SGHDN, CDR2 FVKESK. This CDR3 has 16 residues. The variable domain in full, with the rest retrieved from reference TRBV14 and TRBJ2-1, is EAGVTQFPSHSVIEKGQTVTLRCDPISGHDNLYWYRRVMGKEIKFLLHFVKESKQDESGMPNNRFLAERTGGTYSTLKVQPAELEDSGVYFCASSQQEITGRNEQFFGPGTRLTVL.

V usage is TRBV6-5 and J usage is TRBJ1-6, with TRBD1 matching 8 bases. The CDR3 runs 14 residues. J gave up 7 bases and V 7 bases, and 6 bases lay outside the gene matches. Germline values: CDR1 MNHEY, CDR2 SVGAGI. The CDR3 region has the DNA TGTGCCAGCAAAGGACAGGGTACGAATTCACCCCTCCACTTT. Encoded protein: CASKGQGTNSPLHF.

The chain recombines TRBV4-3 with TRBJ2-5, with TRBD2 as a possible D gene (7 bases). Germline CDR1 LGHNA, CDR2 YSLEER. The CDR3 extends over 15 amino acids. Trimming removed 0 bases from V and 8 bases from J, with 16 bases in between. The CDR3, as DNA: TGCGCCAGCAGCCAAGACTGGCAGGGGAGGGAAACCCAGTACTTC. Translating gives CASSQDWQGRETQYF.

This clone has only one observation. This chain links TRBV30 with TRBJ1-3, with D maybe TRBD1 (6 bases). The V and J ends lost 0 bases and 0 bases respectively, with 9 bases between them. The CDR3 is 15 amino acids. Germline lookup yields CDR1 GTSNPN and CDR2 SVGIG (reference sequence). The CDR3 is CAWSVQGVSGNTIYF. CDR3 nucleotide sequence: TGTGCCTGGAGTGTACAGGGAGTCTCTGGAAACACCATATATTTT.

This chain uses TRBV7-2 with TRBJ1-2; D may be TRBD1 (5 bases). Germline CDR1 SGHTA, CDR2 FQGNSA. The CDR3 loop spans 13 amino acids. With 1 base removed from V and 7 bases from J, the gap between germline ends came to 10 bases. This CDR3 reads CASSLVGPTGYTF. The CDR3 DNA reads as TGTGCCAGCAGCTTAGTGGGGCCGACTGGCTACACCTTC.

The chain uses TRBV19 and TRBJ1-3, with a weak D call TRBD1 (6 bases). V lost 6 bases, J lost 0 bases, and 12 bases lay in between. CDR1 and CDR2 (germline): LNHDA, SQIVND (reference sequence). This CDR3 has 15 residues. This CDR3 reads CASSPDRTSGNTIYF. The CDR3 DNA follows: TGTGCCAGTAGCCCTGACAGGACCTCTGGAAACACCATATATTTT. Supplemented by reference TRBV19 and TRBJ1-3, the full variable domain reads DGGITQSPKYLFRKEGQNVTLSCEQNLNHDAMYWYRQDPGQGLRLIYYSQIVNDFQKGDIAEGYSVSREKKESFPLTVTSAQKNPTAFYLCASSPDRTSGNTIYFGEGSWLTVV.

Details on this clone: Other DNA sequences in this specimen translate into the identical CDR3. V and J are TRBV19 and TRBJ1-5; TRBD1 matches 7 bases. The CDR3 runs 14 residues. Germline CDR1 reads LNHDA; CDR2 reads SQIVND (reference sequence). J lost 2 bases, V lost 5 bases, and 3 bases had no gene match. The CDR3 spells CASSGTGGNQPQHF. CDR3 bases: TGTGCCAGTAGTGGTACAGGGGGCAATCAGCCCCAGCATTTT.

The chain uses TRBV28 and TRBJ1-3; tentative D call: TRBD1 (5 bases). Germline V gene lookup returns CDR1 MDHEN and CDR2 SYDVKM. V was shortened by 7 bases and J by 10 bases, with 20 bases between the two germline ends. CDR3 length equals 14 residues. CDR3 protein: CASIQGAGRRTIYF. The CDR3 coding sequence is TGTGCCAGCATCCAAGGGGCAGGGCGAAGGACCATATATTTT.

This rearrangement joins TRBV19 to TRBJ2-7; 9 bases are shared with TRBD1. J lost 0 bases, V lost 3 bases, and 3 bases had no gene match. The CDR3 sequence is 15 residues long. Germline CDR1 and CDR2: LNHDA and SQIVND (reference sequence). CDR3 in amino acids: CASSISTGGSYEQYF. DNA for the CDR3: TGTGCCAGTAGTATTTCGACAGGGGGCTCCTACGAGCAGTACTTC.

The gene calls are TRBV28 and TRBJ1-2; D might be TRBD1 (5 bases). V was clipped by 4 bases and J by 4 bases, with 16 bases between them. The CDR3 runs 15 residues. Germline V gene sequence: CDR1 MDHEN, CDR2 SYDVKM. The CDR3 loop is CASSSGGADFYGYTF. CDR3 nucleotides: TGTGCCAGCAGTTCGGGAGGGGCCGATTTCTATGGCTACACCTTC.

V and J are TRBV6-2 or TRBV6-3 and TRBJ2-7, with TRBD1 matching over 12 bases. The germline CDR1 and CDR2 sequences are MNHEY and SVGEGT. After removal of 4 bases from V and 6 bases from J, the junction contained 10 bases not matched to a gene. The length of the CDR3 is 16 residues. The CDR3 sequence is CASSSSMGQGAGEQYF. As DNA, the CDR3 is TGTGCCAGCAGTTCCTCCATGGGACAGGGGGCGGGCGAGCAGTACTTC.

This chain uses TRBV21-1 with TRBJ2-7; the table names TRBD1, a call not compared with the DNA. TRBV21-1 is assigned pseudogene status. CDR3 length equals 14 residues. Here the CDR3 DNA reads TGTGCCAGCAGCAAGAATGGGCAGTCCTACGAGCAGTACTTC. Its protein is CASSKNGQSYEQYF.

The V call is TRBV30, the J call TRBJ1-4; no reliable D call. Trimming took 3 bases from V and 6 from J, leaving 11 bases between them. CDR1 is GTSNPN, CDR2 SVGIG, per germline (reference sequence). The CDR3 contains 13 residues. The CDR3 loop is CAWSAMSDEKLFF. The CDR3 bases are TGTGCCTGGAGCGCTATGAGTGATGAAAAACTGTTTTTT.

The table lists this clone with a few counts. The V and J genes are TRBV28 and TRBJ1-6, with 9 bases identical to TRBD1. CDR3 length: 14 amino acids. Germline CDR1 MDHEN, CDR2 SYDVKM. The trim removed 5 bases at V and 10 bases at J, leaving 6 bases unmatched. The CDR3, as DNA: TGTGCCAGCAGTGGGGGACAGGGACCCTCACCCCTCCACTTT. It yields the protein CASSGGQGPSPLHF.

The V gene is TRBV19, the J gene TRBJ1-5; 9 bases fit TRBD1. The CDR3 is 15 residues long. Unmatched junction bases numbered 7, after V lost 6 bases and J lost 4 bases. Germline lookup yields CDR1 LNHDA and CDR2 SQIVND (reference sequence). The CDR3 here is CASSPRDRVNQPQHF. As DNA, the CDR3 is TGTGCCAGTAGCCCCCGGGACAGGGTTAATCAGCCCCAGCATTTT.

The CDR3, as DNA: TGTGCCAGTAGTATAGTGCCCAAACTAGCGGGACCGCCCTCAAGCACAGATACGCAGTATTTT. Residues: CASSIVPKLAGPPSSTDTQYF. The rearrangement uses TRBV19 and TRBJ2-3; 10 bases are shared with TRBD2. V lost 1 base and J lost 0; bases outside the gene matches: 16. This CDR3 is 21 amino acids long. Germline-derived CDR1 and CDR2 are LNHDA and SQIVND (reference sequence). Together with reference TRBV19 and TRBJ2-3, the CDR3 gives the full variable domain: DGGITQSPKYLFRKEGQNVTLSCEQNLNHDAMYWYRQDPGQGLRLIYYSQIVNDFQKGDIAEGYSVSREKKESFPLTVTSAQKNPTAFYLCASSIVPKLAGPPSSTDTQYFGPGTRLTVL.

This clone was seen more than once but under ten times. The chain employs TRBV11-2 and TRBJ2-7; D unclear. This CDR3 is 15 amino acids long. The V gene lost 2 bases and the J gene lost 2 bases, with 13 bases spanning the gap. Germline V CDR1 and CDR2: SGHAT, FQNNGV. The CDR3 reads CASSLIDNPTYEQYF. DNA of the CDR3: TGTGCCAGCAGCTTAATCGACAACCCCACCTACGAGCAGTACTTC.

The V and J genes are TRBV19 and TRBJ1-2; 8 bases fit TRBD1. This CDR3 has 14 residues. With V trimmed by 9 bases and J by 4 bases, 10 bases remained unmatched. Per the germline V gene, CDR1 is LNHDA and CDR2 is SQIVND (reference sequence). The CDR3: CASQNTGGSYGYTF. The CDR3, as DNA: TGTGCCAGCCAAAATACAGGGGGGTCCTATGGCTACACCTTC.

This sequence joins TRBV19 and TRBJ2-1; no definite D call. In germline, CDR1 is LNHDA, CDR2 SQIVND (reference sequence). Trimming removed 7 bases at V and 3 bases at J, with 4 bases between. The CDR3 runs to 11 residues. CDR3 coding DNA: TGTGCCAGTACCATCTACAATGAGCAGTTCTTC. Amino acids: CASTIYNEQFF.